The sequence of this T cell receptor beta chain was determined in a study of blood T cells in healthy people across ages. With each sample, at least 5 micrograms of total RNA were extracted. It was with a sample-barcoded 5' primer and a J-beta primer mix that a second PCR of roughly 7 to 12 cycles was run. TCRdb reprocessed the 5' RACE reads via MiXCR and lists one record per CDR3 protein. The repertoire holds approximately 1,700,000 distinct CDR3 sequences, about 39% seen once, with more than 20% in the top ten. Sequencing input: blood. The TCR comes from a human donor in good health.

Here the CDR3 DNA reads TGTGCCAGCAGCCGATCCGGGACAGGCATCTCTGGGGCCAACGTCCTGACTTTC. Translated, it gives CASSRSGTGISGANVLTF. The gene calls are TRBV4-2 and TRBJ2-6; TRBD1 agrees at 8 bases. The CDR3 contains 18 residues. The germline CDR1 and CDR2 sequences are LGHNA and YNFKEQ. Germline trimming cut 4 bases from V and 0 bases from J; bases unmatched to any gene: 8.